The 5 T cell receptor beta chains presented below share a single source sample, sequenced in a study of T cells in Graves' hyperthyroidism and ophthalmopathy. Amplified TCR beta CDR3 regions came from RNA transcripts. HTBI primers were employed in a first-round RT-PCR of the TCR CDR3. TCRdb reprocessed the multiplex PCR reads with MiXCR, giving one entry per CDR3 protein. There are under 400,000 distinct CDR3 sequences in the sample; 20% to 25% occur only once, and around 79% lies in the top ten. The sample comprised blood. The receptors here all came from a man between 45 and 60 years old with Graves' hyperthyroidism.

In its sample, this clonotype was seen a few times. This chain links TRBV3-1 with TRBJ2-2; D unresolved. Germline CDR1 reads LGHDT; CDR2 reads YNNKEL (reference sequence). The CDR3 has 14 residues. The ends were cut back, 1 base at V and 2 bases at J, with 5 bases in the middle. The chain's CDR3 is CASSQGINTGELFF. The CDR3 region has the DNA TGTGCCAGCAGCCAAGGCATCAACACCGGGGAGCTGTTTTTT.

The V call is TRBV27, the J call TRBJ1-2; a possible D gene is TRBD1 (5 bases). The V gene lost 2 bases and the J gene lost 2 bases, with 15 bases spanning the gap. The V gene's germline CDR1 is MNHEY and CDR2 SMNVEV (reference sequence). CDR3 size: 16 residues. Here the CDR3 DNA reads TGTGCCAGCAGTTTAATGGGGGACCCTAAAAACTATGGCTACACCTTC. Amino acid sequence: CASSLMGDPKNYGYTF.

This clonotype has a handful of counts. The V and J genes are TRBV12-3 or TRBV12-4 and TRBJ1-5, with no clear D. The CDR3 loop spans 14 amino acids. Deletions cut 7 bases from V and 3 bases from J, with 13 bases between. In DNA, the CDR3 is TGTGCCAGCACCCGAACGGATCACAATCAGCCCCAGCATTTT. Translation gives CASTRTDHNQPQHF.

This clonotype came up a few times. The V gene is TRBV2, the J gene TRBJ2-7; the D is unclear. Trimming left V 8 bases short and J 0 bases short, with 8 bases between. This CDR3 region has 12 residues. The germline V gene encodes CDR1 SNHLY and CDR2 FYNNEI. The CDR3 spells CASLTASYEQYF. The DNA for the CDR3 is TGTGCCAGCCTGACGGCCTCCTACGAGCAGTACTTC. Using reference TRBV2 and TRBJ2-7 for the parts outside the CDR3, the full variable domain is EPEVTQTPSHQVTQMGQEVILRCVPISNHLYFYWYRQILGQKVEFLVSFYNNEISEKSEIFDDQFSVERPDGSNFTLKIRSTKLEDSAMYFCASLTASYEQYFGPGTRLTVT.

This clonotype showed up just a few times. J is TRBJ2-2 and V is TRBV18, with 7 nucleotides matching TRBD1. The CDR3 is 15 amino acids. The germline gives CDR1 KGHSH, CDR2 LQKENI. The junction had 2 bases not matched to a gene; V was cut back by 2 bases and J by 2 bases. DNA for the CDR3: TGTGCCAGCTCACCAGACAGGGTTAACACCGGGGAGCTGTTTTTT. It yields the protein CASSPDRVNTGELFF. Supplemented by reference TRBV18 and TRBJ2-2, the full variable domain reads NAGVMQNPRHLVRRRGQEARLRCSPMKGHSHVYWYRQLPEEGLKFMVYLQKENIIDESGMPKERFSAEFPKEGPSILRIQQVVRGDSAAYFCASSPDRVNTGELFFGEGSRLTVL.